These T cell receptor beta chains were read from a single sample in a study of blood T cell repertoires in COVID-19. Clones were read by immunoSEQ multiplex PCR, and TCRdb kept only the in-frame ones, dropping some. This table has 50,000 to 80,000 clones, 75% to 85% appearing once. The sample was peripheral blood. These TCRs come from a woman between 55 and 75 years old with acute or convalescent COVID-19. The CDR3 runs from the conserved cysteine through the conserved F or W. Each record gives: D gene, J gene, clone size, CDR3 length, V gene, CDR3 protein, CDR3 DNA. D genes are given only for firm matches. Not every row has a clone size; where given, it reads once, few, many or a size class.

>.|TRBJ1-2|.|13|TRBV6-5
CASSPTGNYGYTF
TGTGCCAGCAGCCCCACAGGGAATTATGGCTACACCTTC
>.|TRBJ1-4|.|13|TRBV30
CAWSSGSWEKLFF
TGTGCCTGGAGTTCGGGGTCATGGGAAAAACTGTTTTTT
>TRBD1|TRBJ2-3|.|15|TRBV6-5
CASSSTGVGTDTQYF
TGTGCCAGCAGTTCAACAGGGGTCGGCACAGATACGCAGTATTTT
>TRBD1|TRBJ1-1|.|16|TRBV5-5
CASSLAPGQGNTEAFF
TGTGCCAGCAGCTTGGCCCCGGGACAGGGGAACACTGAAGCTTTCTTT
>.|TRBJ2-7|.|12|TRBV6-5
CASSSVGGEQYF
TGTGCCAGCAGTTCCGTAGGGGGCGAGCAGTACTTC
>.|TRBJ1-1|few|15|TRBV2
CASSAPRGRNTEAFF
TGTGCCAGCAGTGCCCCGAGGGGGAGGAACACTGAAGCTTTCTTT
>TRBD2|TRBJ2-2|.|16|TRBV7-3
CASSSQRGGATGELFF
TGTGCCAGCAGCTCTCAGCGGGGGGGGGCCACCGGGGAGCTGTTTTTT
>TRBD2|TRBJ2-5|.|16|TRBV4-1
CASSQGSLADQETQYF
TGCGCCAGCAGCCAAGGCTCACTAGCGGACCAAGAGACCCAGTACTTC
>TRBD1|TRBJ2-3|.|15|TRBV24-1
CATSEDRGGRDTQYF
TGTGCCACCAGTGAAGACAGGGGGGGGAGAGATACGCAGTATTTT
>TRBD2|TRBJ2-2|.|17|TRBV9
CASSVKAGGTNTGELFF
TGTGCCAGCAGCGTAAAAGCGGGGGGGACAAACACCGGGGAGCTGTTTTTT